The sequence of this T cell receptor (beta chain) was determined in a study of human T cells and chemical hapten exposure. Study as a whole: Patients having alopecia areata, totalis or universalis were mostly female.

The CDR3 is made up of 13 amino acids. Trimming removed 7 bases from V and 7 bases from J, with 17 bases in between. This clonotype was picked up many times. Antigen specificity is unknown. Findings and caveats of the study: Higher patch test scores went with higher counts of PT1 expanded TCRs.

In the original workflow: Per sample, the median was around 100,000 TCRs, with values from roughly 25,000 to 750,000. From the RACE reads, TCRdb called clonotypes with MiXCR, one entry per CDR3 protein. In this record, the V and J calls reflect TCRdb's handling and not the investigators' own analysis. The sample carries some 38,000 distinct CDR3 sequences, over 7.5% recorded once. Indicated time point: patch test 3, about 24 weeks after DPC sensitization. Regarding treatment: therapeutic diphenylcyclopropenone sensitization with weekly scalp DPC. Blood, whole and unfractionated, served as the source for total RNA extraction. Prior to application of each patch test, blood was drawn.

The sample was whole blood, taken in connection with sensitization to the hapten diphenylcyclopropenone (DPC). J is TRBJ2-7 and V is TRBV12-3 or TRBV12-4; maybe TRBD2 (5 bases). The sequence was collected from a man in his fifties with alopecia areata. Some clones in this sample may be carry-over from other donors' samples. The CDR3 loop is CASTQSGPGEQYF. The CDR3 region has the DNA TGTGCCAGCACCCAAAGTGGGCCGGGGGAGCAGTACTTC.